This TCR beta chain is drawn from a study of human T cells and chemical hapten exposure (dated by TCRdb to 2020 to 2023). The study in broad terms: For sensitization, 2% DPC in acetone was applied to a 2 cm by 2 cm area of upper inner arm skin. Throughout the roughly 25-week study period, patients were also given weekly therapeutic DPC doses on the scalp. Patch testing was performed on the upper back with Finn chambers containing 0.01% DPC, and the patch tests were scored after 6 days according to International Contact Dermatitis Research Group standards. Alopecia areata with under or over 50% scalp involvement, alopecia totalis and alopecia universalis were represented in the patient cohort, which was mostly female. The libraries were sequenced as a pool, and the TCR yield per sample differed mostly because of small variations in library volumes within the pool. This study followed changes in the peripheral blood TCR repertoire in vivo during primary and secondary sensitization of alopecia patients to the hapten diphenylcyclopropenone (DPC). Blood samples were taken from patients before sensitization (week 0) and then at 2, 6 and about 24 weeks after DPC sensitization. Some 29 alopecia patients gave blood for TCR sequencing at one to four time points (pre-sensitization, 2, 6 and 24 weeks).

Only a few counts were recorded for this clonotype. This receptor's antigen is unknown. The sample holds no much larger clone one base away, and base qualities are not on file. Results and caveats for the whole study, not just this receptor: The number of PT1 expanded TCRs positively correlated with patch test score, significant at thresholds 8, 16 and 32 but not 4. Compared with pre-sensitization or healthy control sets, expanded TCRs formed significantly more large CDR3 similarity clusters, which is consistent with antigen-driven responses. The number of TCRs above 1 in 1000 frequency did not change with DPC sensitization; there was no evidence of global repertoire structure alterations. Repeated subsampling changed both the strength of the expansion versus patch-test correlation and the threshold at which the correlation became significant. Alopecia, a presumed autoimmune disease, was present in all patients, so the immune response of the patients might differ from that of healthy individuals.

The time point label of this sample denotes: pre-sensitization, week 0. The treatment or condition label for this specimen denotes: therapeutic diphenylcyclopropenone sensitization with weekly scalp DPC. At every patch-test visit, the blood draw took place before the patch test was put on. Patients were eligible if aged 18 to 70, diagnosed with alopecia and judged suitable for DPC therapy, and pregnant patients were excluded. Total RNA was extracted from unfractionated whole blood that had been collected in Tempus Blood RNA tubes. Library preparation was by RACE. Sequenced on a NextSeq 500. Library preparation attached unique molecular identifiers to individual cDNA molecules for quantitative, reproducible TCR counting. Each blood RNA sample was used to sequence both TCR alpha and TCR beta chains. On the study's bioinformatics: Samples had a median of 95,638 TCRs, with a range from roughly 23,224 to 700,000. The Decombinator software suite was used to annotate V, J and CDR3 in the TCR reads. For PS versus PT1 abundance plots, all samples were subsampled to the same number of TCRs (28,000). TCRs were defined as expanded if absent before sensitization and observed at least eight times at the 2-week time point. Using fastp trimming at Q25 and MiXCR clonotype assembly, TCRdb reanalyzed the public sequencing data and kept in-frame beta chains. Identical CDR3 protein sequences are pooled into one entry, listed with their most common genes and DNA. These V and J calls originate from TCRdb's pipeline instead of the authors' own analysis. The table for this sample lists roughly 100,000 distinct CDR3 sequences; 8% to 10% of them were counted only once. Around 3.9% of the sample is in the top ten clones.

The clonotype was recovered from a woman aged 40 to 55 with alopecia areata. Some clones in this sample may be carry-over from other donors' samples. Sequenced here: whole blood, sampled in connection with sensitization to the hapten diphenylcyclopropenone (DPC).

The CDR3 region has the sequence CAISEYGGSSYNEQFF. The sequenced DNA is TGTGCCATCAGTGAGTATGGGGGGAGCTCCTACAATGAGCAGTTCTTC. The rearrangement joined TRBV10-3 to TRBJ2-1; matching of 6 bases hints at TRBD2 as the D gene. The CDR3 starts with the cysteine, ends with the phenylalanine, and has 16 residues. The retained sequence is limited to the CDR3, 48 bases, with the frame set at the first base. The CDR1 and CDR2 encoded by the germline V gene are ENHRY and SYGVKD. A distance of 10 bases separates the germline ends of V and J, which lose 1 base and 0 bases respectively.